The 18 T cell receptor delta chains below were found in one sample sequenced in a study of γδ T cells in repeated Plasmodium falciparum infection (TCRdb year 2021). For bulk TCR repertoire analysis, Vgamma9/Vdelta2+ and Vdelta2-negative gammadelta T cell populations were flow-sorted out of peripheral blood mononuclear cells. The library was produced with multiplex PCR. The sequencer was an Illumina MiSeq. After TCRdb called clones again from the public reads with CATT, rows with identical DNA were merged. The sample data list tens of thousands of delta-chain clones, and roughly 1.4% of these were observed just once. The top ten constitute 8.5% to 10% of the sample. Material for sequencing was gamma-delta T cells from blood. All receptors come from a pool of human donors (malaria-infected and uninfected, not separated).

Comment on this clone: The TCRdb protein, from a much larger clone, departs from this DNA's translation at residue 16, likely by read error; the protein shown derives from the DNA. The chain employs TRDV2 and TRDJ3; 7 bases are shared with TRDD3. CDR1 is GEAIGNYY and CDR2 is EKD in the germline V gene. CDR3 size: 18 residues. Here the CDR3 reads CACDTGGTNPPGHRQVFF. Written as DNA, the CDR3 is TGTGCCTGTGACACTGGGGGAACCAATCCTCCTGGCCACCGACAGGTGTTTTTC.

This clone was observed a few times. This DNA's translation differs at residue 16 from TCRdb's protein, which comes from a much larger clone; a read error is likely, and the protein shown is translated from the DNA. The chain couples TRDV1 to TRDJ1, with TRDD3 identical over 12 bases. Since TCRdb gives no J gene, matching the DNA to germline was used here to assign it. Trimming cost V 1 base and J 4 bases; bases outside gene matches: 19. Germline assignment: CDR1 TSWWSYY and CDR2 QGS. This CDR3 is built from 21 residues. The CDR3 nucleotides are TGTGCTCTTGGGGAACACGTCAGGAGGCCCGTTACTGGGGGATACATCGATAAACTCATCTTT. It codes for CALGEHVRRPVTGGYIDKLIF.

This clone was seen more than once but under ten times. TCRdb's protein for this DNA is that of a much larger clone and differs from the translation at residue 22, likely a read error; the protein shown is the DNA translation. A V gene of TRDV1 was called, but no J gene was assigned; TRDD3, the table's D call, was not compared with the DNA. From germline, CDR1 is TSWWSYY and CDR2 QGS. The CDR3 extends over 24 amino acids. CDR3 amino acids: CALGEGRSLLKYWGIKNLNDKPIF. In DNA form, the CDR3 reads TGTGCTCTTGGGGAAGGCAGGAGCCTTCTTAAGTACTGGGGGATCAAAAATCTCAACGATAAACCCATCTTT.

Comments on this clone: The protein held in TCRdb is that of a much larger clone and does not match this DNA's translation at residue 3, likely because of a read error; the protein shown is translated from the DNA. The V gene is TRDV2, the J gene TRDJ1, with a possible D match to TRDD3 (7 bases). No J gene was available from TCRdb, and it was assigned here by a germline match of the DNA. CDR3 length: 17 amino acids. Per the germline V gene, CDR1 is GEAIGNYY and CDR2 is EKD. CDR3 sequence (DNA): TGTGCCCGTGACAAAGGTCCTACTGGGGCCTACACCGATAAACTCATCTTT. Translated: CARDKGPTGAYTDKLIF.

This clone was seen more than once but under ten times. A much more abundant neighbour one base away suggests this may be a read error. The V gene is TRDV1; the J gene was not called; no check of the table's D call, TRDD3, against the DNA was made. This CDR3 is built from 24 residues. CDR1 is TSWWSYY and CDR2 is QGS in the germline V gene. CDR3 residues: CALGEGGVLSYWGIRYEDTDKLIF. In DNA, the CDR3 is TGTGCTCTTGGGGAAGGAGGGGTTCTTTCCTACTGGGGGATACGTTATGAGGACACCGATAAACTCATCTTC.

This clone was observed a few times. A far larger clone differs by one base, so this is likely a read error. At the DNA level, this CDR3 is encoded by other sequences in the same sample as well. V usage is TRDV2 and J usage is TRDJ1; D might be TRDD3 (6 bases). The J gene was not available in TCRdb and was assigned here by matching the DNA to germline segments. Trimming pared 1 base from V and 3 bases from J, leaving 26 bases between. This CDR3 is 19 amino acids long. Germline V gene lookup returns CDR1 GEAIGNYY and CDR2 EKD. The CDR3: CACDTLRGGHPFEPDKLIF. CDR3 nucleotide sequence: TGTGCCTGTGACACATTGCGGGGGGGACACCCTTTCGAGCCCGATAAACTCATCTTT.

The sample holds a few counts of this clone. TCRdb's listed protein matches a much larger clone and diverges from this DNA's translation at residue 12, likely through a read error; the protein shown comes from the DNA. The chain is built from TRDV3 and TRDJ1, with TRDD3 matching 10 bases. TCRdb offers no J gene call, so here the DNA was matched to germline to obtain one. Germline V gene sequence: CDR1 TVYSNPD, CDR2 GDNSRS (reference sequence). The CDR3 is made up of 19 amino acids. V trimming: 1 base; J trimming: 0 bases; junction bases outside the gene matches: 17. The CDR3, as DNA: TGTGCCTTTAAAGGTCCTCTTTGGGGGATACTGCCGTACACCGATAAACTCATCTTT. This gives the protein CAFKGPLWGILPYTDKLIF.

A remark on this clone: The translation of this DNA and the TCRdb protein of a much larger clone differ at residue 11, probably owing to a read error; the protein shown here is translated from the DNA. The V call is TRDV2, the J call TRDJ1, with 9 bases fitting TRDD3. In the absence of a J gene in TCRdb, the DNA was matched to germline to assign it here. The CDR3 length is 21 residues. CDR1 and CDR2 (germline): GEAIGNYY, EKD. V gave up 0 bases and J gave up 1 base; unmatched junction bases: 20. CDR3 coding DNA: TGTGCCTGTGACACCGGTCATCCTCCTGGACCGGGGGATACCAGCACCGATAAACTCATCTTT. Protein sequence: CACDTGHPPGPGDTSTDKLIF.

Many counts were recorded for this clone. V and J are TRDV1 and TRDJ1; 9 bases are shared with TRDD3. The CDR3 totals 23 residues. J lost 0 bases, V lost 0 bases, and 23 bases had no gene match. In germline, CDR1 is TSWWSYY, CDR2 QGS. CDR3 amino acids: CALGELHPSSSPCTGGHTDKLIF. The DNA of the CDR3 is TGTGCTCTTGGGGAACTTCACCCCTCCTCCTCGCCCTGTACTGGGGGACACACCGATAAACTCATCTTT.

This clone was seen only a few times. This likely stems from a read error, as it lies one base from a far larger clone. Other DNA sequences from this sample encode an identical CDR3 as well. This chain uses TRDV1 with TRDJ1, with 13 bases matching TRDD3. Since TCRdb gives no J gene, matching the DNA to germline was used here to assign it. CDR1 is TSWWSYY and CDR2 is QGS in the germline V gene. CDR3 length: 28 residues. CDR3 sequence: CALGELSHGFLREPYWGIRRAYTDKLIF. In nucleotides, the CDR3 is TGCGCTCTTGGGGAACTTAGTCATGGGTTCCTAAGGGAGCCGTACTGGGGGATACGTAGGGCGTACACCGATAAACTCATCTTT.

This clone came up a few times. A read error likely explains this, since a far larger clone differs by one base. Other DNA sequences of this sample code for an identical CDR3. The CDR3: CACDTGGFGSSWDTRQMFF. The CDR3 DNA sequence: TGTGCCTGTGACACTGGGGGATTCGGGAGCTCCTGGGACACTCGACAGATGTTTTTC. The V and J genes are TRDV2 and TRDJ3; 8 nucleotides line up with TRDD3. The J gene, left out of TCRdb, was set here by checking the DNA against germline. The CDR3 length is 19 residues. CDR1 is GEAIGNYY and CDR2 is EKD in the germline V gene.

A word on this clone: The TCRdb record carries a much larger clone's protein, which differs from this DNA's translation at residue 11; a read error is the likely cause, and the protein listed here is the DNA translation. The CDR3 is CACDTLGLGESVWTDKLIF. As DNA, the CDR3 is TGTGCCTGTGACACCCTAGGACTGGGGGAGAGCGTTTGGACCGATAAACTCATCTTT. The V gene is TRDV2, the J gene TRDJ1; 9 bases are shared with TRDD3. Trimming took 0 bases from V and 2 from J; bases not matched to a gene: 15. CDR1 GEAIGNYY and CDR2 EKD come from the germline V gene. The CDR3 runs 19 residues.

This clone has more than one count but fewer than ten. TCRdb's entry gives the protein of a much larger clone, which mismatches this DNA's translation at residue 9, likely from a read error; the protein reported here is translated from the DNA. This chain connects TRDV1 to TRDJ2, with TRDD3 matching over 12 bases. This CDR3 comprises 20 residues. V was pared by 1 base and J by 3 bases, with 12 bases of the junction left unmatched. Germline V gene lookup returns CDR1 TSWWSYY and CDR2 QGS. The CDR3, as DNA: TGTGCTCTTGGGGAACGGACCCTAGGCTGGGGGATACGTATGACAGCACAACTCTTCTTT. This sequence encodes CALGERTLGWGIRMTAQLFF.

With regard to this clone: A far more abundant clone sits one base away, making this likely a read error. Additional DNA sequences in this sample encode the identical CDR3. The chain uses TRDV1 and TRDJ1; maybe TRDD3 (6 bases). TCRdb supplies no J gene; here it was assigned by aligning the nucleotide sequence to germline. This CDR3 has 16 amino acids. The germline V gene has CDR1 TSWWSYY and CDR2 QGS. The CDR3 spells CALEEAGVGVTDKLIF. The CDR3 bases are TGTGCTCTGGAGGAAGCAGGGGTGGGGGTCACCGACAAACTCATCTTT.

This clone came up many times. This DNA translates differently at residue 9 from the TCRdb protein, which is that of a much larger clone; a read error is likely, and the protein shown is the DNA's own translation. This sequence joins TRDV1 and TRDJ1, with a possible D match to TRDD2 (6 bases). Trimming took off 2 bases at V and 0 bases at J, with 28 bases between the two ends. This CDR3 is built from 21 residues. CDR1 TSWWSYY and CDR2 QGS come from the germline V gene. CDR3: CALGEKAFPHLVLLHTDKLIF. In DNA form, the CDR3 reads TGTGCTCTTGGGGAAAAGGCCTTCCCACACCTAGTACTCCTTCACACCGATAAACTCATCTTT.

This clone was recorded at least ten times. V gene TRDV1 combines with J gene TRDJ1, with 9 bases identical to TRDD3. V lost 8 bases, J lost 0 bases, and 10 bases stayed unmatched. The CDR3 has 16 amino acids. Germline loops: CDR1 TSWWSYY, CDR2 QGS. CDR3 protein: CALNFLSGGYTDKLIF. CDR3 coding DNA: TGTGCTCTTAATTTCCTCTCTGGGGGATACACCGATAAACTCATCTTT.

This clone was recorded a few times. TCRdb has a much larger clone's protein, which differs at residue 6 from the translation of this DNA, likely because of a read error; what is shown is the protein translated from the DNA. V is TRDV2 and J is TRDJ1, with 13 nucleotides matching TRDD3. In the absence of a J gene in TCRdb, the DNA was matched to germline to assign it here. Germline CDR1 and CDR2: GEAIGNYY and EKD. Trimming at V came to 3 bases and at J to 7 bases, leaving 7 bases not matched to a gene. The CDR3 covers 15 residues. Here the CDR3 DNA reads TGTGCCTGTGACGCAGTACTGGGGGATACGCTTAAACTCATCTTT. It translates to CACDAVLGDTLKLIF.

This clone was observed a handful of times. A far more abundant clone sits one base away, making this likely a read error. This same CDR3 is encoded by further DNA sequences in the sample. The chain carries TRDV1 and TRDJ1; no firm D call. Trimming shortened V by 0 bases and J by 0 bases, and 32 bases separated the two germline ends. The length of the CDR3 is 23 residues. The germline CDR1 and CDR2 sequences are TSWWSYY and QGS. The CDR3 loop is CALGELSTLTVLHAPIYTDKLIF. DNA for the CDR3: TGTGCTCTTGGGGAACTAAGTACTTTGACGGTACTCCATGCGCCAATTTACACCGATAAACTCATCTTT.